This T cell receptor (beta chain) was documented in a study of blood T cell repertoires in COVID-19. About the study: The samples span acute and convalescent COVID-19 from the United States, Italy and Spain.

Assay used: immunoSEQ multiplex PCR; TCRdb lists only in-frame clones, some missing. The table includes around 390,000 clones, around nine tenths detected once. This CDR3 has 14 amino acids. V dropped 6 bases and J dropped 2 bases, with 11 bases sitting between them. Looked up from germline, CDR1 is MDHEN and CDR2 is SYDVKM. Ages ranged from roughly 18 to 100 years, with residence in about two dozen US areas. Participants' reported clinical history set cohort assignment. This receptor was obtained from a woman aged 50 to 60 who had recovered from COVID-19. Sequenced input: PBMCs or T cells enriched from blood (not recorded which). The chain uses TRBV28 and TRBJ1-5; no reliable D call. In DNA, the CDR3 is TGTGCCAGCAGCCCTATAACTGGCAATCAGCCCCAGCATTTT. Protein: CASSPITGNQPQHF.